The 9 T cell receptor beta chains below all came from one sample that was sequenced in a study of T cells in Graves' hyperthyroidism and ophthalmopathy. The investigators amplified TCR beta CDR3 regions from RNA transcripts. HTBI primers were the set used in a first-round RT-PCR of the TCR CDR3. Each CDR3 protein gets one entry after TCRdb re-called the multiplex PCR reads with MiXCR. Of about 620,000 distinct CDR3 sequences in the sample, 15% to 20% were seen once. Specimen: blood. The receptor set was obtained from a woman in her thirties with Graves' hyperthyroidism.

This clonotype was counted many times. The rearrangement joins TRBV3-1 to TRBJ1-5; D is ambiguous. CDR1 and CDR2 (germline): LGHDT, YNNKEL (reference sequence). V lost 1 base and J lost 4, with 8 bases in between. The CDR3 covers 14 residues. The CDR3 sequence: CASSQGAINQPQHF. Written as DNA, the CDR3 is TGTGCCAGCAGCCAAGGTGCCATTAATCAGCCCCAGCATTTT.

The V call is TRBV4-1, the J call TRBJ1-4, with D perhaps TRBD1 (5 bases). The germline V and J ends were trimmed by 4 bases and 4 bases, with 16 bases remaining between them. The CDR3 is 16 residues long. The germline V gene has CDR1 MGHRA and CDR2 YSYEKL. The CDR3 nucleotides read TGCGCCAGCAGCCCCCAGGGACGGATCTATAATGAAAAACTGTTTTTT. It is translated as CASSPQGRIYNEKLFF.

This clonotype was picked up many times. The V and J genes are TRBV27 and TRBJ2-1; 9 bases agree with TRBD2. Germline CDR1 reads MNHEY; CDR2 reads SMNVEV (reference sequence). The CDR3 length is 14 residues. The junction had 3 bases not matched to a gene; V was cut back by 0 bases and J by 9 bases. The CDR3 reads CASSLSGTSSEQFF. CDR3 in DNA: TGTGCCAGCAGTTTATCCGGGACTAGCAGTGAGCAGTTCTTC.

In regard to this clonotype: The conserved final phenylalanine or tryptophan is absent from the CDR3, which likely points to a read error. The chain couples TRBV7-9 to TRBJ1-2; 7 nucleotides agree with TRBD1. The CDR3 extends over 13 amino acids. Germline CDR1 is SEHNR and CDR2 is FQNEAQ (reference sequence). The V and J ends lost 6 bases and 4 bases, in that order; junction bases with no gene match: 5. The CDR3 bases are TGTGCCAGCAGGGACAGGACCTTCTATGGCTACACCCTC. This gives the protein CASRDRTFYGYTL.

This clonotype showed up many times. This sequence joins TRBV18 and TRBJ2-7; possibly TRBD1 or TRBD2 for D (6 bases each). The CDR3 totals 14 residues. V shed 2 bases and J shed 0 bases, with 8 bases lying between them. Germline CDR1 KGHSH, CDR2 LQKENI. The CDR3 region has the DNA TGTGCCAGCTCACCAGGGGGGCTCTCCTACGAGCAGTACTTC. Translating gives CASSPGGLSYEQYF.

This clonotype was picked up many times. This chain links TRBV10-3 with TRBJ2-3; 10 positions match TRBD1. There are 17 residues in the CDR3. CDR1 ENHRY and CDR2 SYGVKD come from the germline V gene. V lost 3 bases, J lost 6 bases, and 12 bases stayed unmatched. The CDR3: CAISDRDRGVAGDTQYF. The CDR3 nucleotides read TGTGCCATCAGTGACCGGGACAGGGGAGTAGCAGGCGATACGCAGTATTTT.

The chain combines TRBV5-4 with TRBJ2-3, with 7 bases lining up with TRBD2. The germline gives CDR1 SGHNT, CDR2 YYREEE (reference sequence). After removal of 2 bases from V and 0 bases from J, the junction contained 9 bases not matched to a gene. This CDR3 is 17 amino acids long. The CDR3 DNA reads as TGTGCCAGCAGCTTCGTTCCTCCGGGACTAAGCACAGATACGCAGTATTTT. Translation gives CASSFVPPGLSTDTQYF.

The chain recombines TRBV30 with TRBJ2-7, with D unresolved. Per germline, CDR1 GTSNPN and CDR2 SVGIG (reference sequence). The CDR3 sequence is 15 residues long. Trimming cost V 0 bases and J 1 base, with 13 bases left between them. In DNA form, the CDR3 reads TGTGCCTGGAGTGTTAAACAGATGGGTTCCTACGAGCAGTACTTC. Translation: CAWSVKQMGSYEQYF.

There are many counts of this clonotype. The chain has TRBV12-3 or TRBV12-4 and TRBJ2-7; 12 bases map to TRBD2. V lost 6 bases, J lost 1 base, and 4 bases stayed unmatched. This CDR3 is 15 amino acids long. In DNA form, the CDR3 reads TGTGCCAGCAGACCGACTAGCGGGAGTTCCTACGAGCAGTACTTC. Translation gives CASRPTSGSSYEQYF.